This T cell receptor (beta chain) was sequenced in a study of OX40 agonist ivuxolimab in advanced cancers. Looking at the study overall: At 0.01 to 10 mg/kg, ivuxolimab was administered intravenously to patients every 2 weeks. Participants could have had prior anti-PD-1, anti-PD-L1 or anti-CTLA-4 therapy, and roughly 40% had some.

The CDR3 length is 15 residues. With 6 bases clipped from V and 5 bases from J, the junction kept 9 bases outside the gene matches. The germline V gene has CDR1 MDHEN and CDR2 SYDVKM. At baseline, cycle 4 day 1, and cycle 7 day 1, blood was sampled. This clone has only one observation. Its target is not known. This table comes from immunoSEQ multiplex PCR, and its TCRdb copy is limited to in-frame clones, with some not included. The sample consists of 67,000 or so clones, roughly 80% of them appearing once. Study conclusions and caveats: At 0.1 to 3.0 mg/kg, clonal expansion of CD4+ and CD8+ blood T cells had occurred by week 6.

The specimen comprised CD4+ or CD8+ T cells sorted from blood, sampled in a trial of the OX40 agonist ivuxolimab. V gene TRBV28 combines with J gene TRBJ1-1, with 10 bases matching TRBD1. The sequence was obtained from an adult with an advanced solid tumor such as melanoma, head and neck, liver or kidney cancer. DNA for the CDR3: TGTGCCAGCAGCCTTCGGACAGGGGGAAGAACTGAAGCTTTCTTT. It is translated as CASSLRTGGRTEAFF.